This T cell receptor (beta chain) was retrieved from a study of cytomegalovirus exposure and HLA in healthy donors. Study-level points and caveats: Sequencing likely generated an artifact that appeared as a cluster of highly shared sequence variants. According to reports, the classifier identified cytomegalovirus status with high specificity and sensitivity. For most TCR beta V segments, an earlier analysis put the productive rate at about 87% or about 30% of the time.

PCR used 60 Vbeta primers and 13 Jbeta primers. In the source study's methods: Roughly 80 million unique TCR beta chains, some 9.9 million of them shared, were counted by a later analysis. Method: immunoSEQ multiplex PCR; TCRdb's copy keeps in-frame clones and lacks some. V, J and clone size reflect that table, while D and trimming were determined from the DNA. Counted here are 150,000 or so clones, around 67% occurring once; the ten biggest clones make up 1.5% to 2%. CDR3 size: 13 residues. The V gene lost 0 bases and the J gene lost 12 bases, with 11 bases spanning the gap. From germline, CDR1 is LNHNV and CDR2 YYDKDF (reference sequence). Comment on this clone: Antigen: not known.

The clonotype originates from a woman younger than 30 in good health and CMV-seronegative. The chain is built from TRBV15 and TRBJ1-4; weak D call: TRBD1 (5 bases). Specimen: PBMCs. The CDR3 sequence is CATSRDGGIELFF. The CDR3 DNA sequence: TGTGCCACCAGCAGAGATGGGGGGATAGAACTGTTTTTT.